This is a list of T cell receptor beta chains from one sample in a study of blood T cells in healthy people across ages. TCRdb used MiXCR to reprocess the 5' RACE reads, holding one entry per CDR3 protein. The sample shows about 1.6 million distinct CDR3 sequences, roughly 30% of them seen only once. Sequencing was performed on blood. These TCRs come from a woman aged 25-40 years in good health. Both conserved end residues are part of each CDR3. A D gene is named only where the DNA matches it firmly. Clone size appears in some rows only: once, few, many, or a class for an expanded clone.

NA	TRBV29-1	TRBJ1-2	few	CSVDAGYEGYTF	TGCAGCGTCGACGCGGGGTACGAAGGCTACACCTTC
TRBD1	TRBV20-1	TRBJ1-1	NA	CSAYTGGNTEAFF	TGCAGTGCGTACACAGGGGGGAACACTGAAGCTTTCTTT
TRBD1	TRBV28	TRBJ2-1	few	CATGPLTGLGNEQFF	TGTGCCACCGGACCTCTGACAGGGCTGGGAAATGAGCAGTTCTTC
NA	TRBV4-1	TRBJ1-1	NA	CASSPPPMVSSYDEAFF	TGCGCCAGCAGCCCACCCCCCATGGTGAGCAGTTATGATGAAGCTTTCTTT
NA	TRBV20-1	TRBJ2-7	many	CSAGDLSYEQYF	TGCAGTGCGGGGGACCTCTCCTACGAGCAGTACTTC
NA	TRBV30	TRBJ2-7	NA	CAWTVGYEQYF	TGTGCCTGGACCGTAGGGTACGAGCAGTACTTC
NA	TRBV6-1	TRBJ1-2	NA	CASSETPSGIYGYTF	TGTGCCAGCAGTGAAACCCCTTCGGGGATCTATGGCTACACCTTC
NA	TRBV12-3/TRBV12-4	TRBJ2-1	NA	CDSRADGGPYNEQFF	TGTGACAGCAGGGCGGACGGGGGGCCCTACAATGAGCAGTTCTTC
NA	TRBV5-1	TRBJ2-5	few	CASSDPAKETQYF	TGCGCCAGCAGCGATCCAGCCAAAGAGACCCAGTACTTC
NA	TRBV10-3	TRBJ2-5	few	CAISVQTQETQYF	TGTGCCATCAGTGTTCAGACCCAAGAGACCCAGTACTTC
NA	TRBV12-3/TRBV12-4	TRBJ1-2	many	CASSPGGEGYGYTF	TGTGCCAGCAGCCCCGGGGGGGAGGGCTATGGCTACACCTTC
NA	TRBV20-1	TRBJ2-5	NA	CSARFRDQETQYF	TGCAGTGCTAGGTTCCGGGACCAAGAGACCCAGTACTTC
NA	TRBV7-3	TRBJ2-5	NA	CASSLVNQETQYF	TGTGCCAGCAGCTTGGTAAATCAAGAGACCCAGTACTTC
TRBD1	TRBV15	TRBJ2-1	few	CATSPNGQEVLAGCNEQFF	TGTGCCACCAGCCCGAACGGACAGGAGGTCCTGGCAGGCTGCAATGAGCAGTTCTTC
NA	TRBV20-1	TRBJ2-3	few	CSASPAGQHTDTQYF	TGCAGTGCTAGCCCTGCGGGCCAGCACACAGATACGCAGTATTTT
TRBD2	TRBV3-1	TRBJ2-3	NA	CASSHGTSGTTDTQYF	TGTGCCAGCAGCCACGGGACTAGCGGGACCACAGATACGCAGTATTTT